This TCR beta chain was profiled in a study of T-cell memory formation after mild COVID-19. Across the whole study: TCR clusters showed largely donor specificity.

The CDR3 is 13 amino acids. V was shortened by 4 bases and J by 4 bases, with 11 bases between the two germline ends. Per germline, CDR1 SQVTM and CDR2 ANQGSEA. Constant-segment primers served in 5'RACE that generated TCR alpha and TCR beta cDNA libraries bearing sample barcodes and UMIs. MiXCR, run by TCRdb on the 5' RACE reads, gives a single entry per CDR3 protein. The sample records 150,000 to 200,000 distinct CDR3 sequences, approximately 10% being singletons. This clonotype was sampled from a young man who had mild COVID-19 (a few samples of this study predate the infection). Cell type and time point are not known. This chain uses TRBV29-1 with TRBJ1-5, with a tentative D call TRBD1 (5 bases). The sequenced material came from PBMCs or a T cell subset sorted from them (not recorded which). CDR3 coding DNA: TGCAGCGTTGGGGGGGGGTATAATCAGCCCCAGCATTTT. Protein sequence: CSVGGGYNQPQHF.